The 13 T cell receptor beta chains listed next were all sequenced from one sample in a study of molecular identifiers for immune sequencing clone quantification. From the PCR reads, TCRdb called clonotypes with MiXCR, one entry per CDR3 protein. The sample yields some 320,000 distinct CDR3 sequences, about 21% seen once. Sequencing was performed on naive CD8+ T cells from blood, with Jurkat cell RNA spiked in. Described subset: FACS-sorted CD8+CD4-CCR7+CD45RA+ naive T cells. All receptors derive from a human donor in good health. Some libraries in this study had Jurkat cell RNA spiked in.

This clonotype was counted at least ten times. This chain links TRBV12-3 or TRBV12-4 with TRBJ2-3, with 8 bases lining up with TRBD2. The CDR3 has 16 amino acids. The V and J ends lost 0 bases and 6 bases, in that order; junction bases with no gene match: 8. The chain's CDR3 is CASSLAPRGVADTQYF. CDR3 coding DNA: TGTGCCAGCAGTTTAGCTCCGCGGGGGGTAGCGGATACGCAGTATTTT.

This clonotype was seen at least ten times. V gene TRBV7-9 combines with J gene TRBJ2-7; D remains unclear. Germline V gene lookup returns CDR1 SEHNR and CDR2 FQNEAQ (reference sequence). The CDR3 extends over 13 amino acids. V dropped 4 bases and J dropped 4 bases, with 11 bases sitting between them. The CDR3 region is CASSSLPDYEQYF. The CDR3 bases are TGTGCCAGCAGCTCCCTACCAGATTACGAGCAGTACTTC.

The table lists this clonotype with many counts. The chain links TRBV5-4 to TRBJ1-1, with TRBD1 matching 7 bases. Germline lookup yields CDR1 SGHNT and CDR2 YYREEE (reference sequence). The CDR3 is 13 amino acids. J lost 6 bases, V lost 5 bases, and 7 bases had no gene match. The CDR3 loop reads CASRMTGLPEAFF. In DNA, the CDR3 is TGTGCCAGCAGAATGACAGGGCTCCCTGAAGCTTTCTTT.

This clonotype was picked up many times. The genes are TRBV11-3 and TRBJ2-3; D uncertain. The CDR3 is 14 amino acids. V was trimmed by 4 bases and J by 2 bases, leaving 10 bases between them. The germline gives CDR1 SGHNT, CDR2 YENEEA. CDR3 sequence: CASSSSADTDTQYF. In nucleotides, the CDR3 is TGTGCCAGCAGCTCCTCCGCCGACACAGATACGCAGTATTTT.

On this clonotype: A much more abundant neighbour one base away suggests this may be a read error. This chain uses TRBV4-3 with TRBJ2-7; weak D call: TRBD2 (6 bases). The CDR3 has 15 amino acids. Germline V gene lookup returns CDR1 LGHNA and CDR2 YSLEER. The DNA for the CDR3 is TGCGCCAGCAGCCAAGACCCTGGCGGGGCCTACGGGCAGTACTTC. It translates to CASSQDPGGAYGQYF.

This clonotype has ten or more counts. The J gene is TRBJ1-1, the V gene TRBV3-1; a weak D match, TRBD1 (5 bases). CDR1 and CDR2 (germline): LGHDT, YNNKEL (reference sequence). The V end lost 3 bases, the J end lost 4 bases, and 12 bases lay between the germline ends. The CDR3 totals 14 residues. DNA for the CDR3: TGTGCCAGCAGCCATCTCAGGGACGGCACTGAAGCTTTCTTT. Protein sequence: CASSHLRDGTEAFF.

Points on this clonotype: One base away lies a much larger clone, so this may be a sequencing read error. V usage is TRBV27 and J usage is TRBJ2-3; D gene unclear. Trimming removed 8 bases from V and 3 bases from J, with 12 bases in between. The CDR3 loop spans 13 amino acids. Per germline, CDR1 MNHEY and CDR2 SMNVEV (reference sequence). The CDR3 is CASCPLTTDTQYF. CDR3 in DNA: TGTGCCAGCTGTCCACTCACAACAGATACGCAGTATTTT.

This clonotype came up many times. The chain has TRBV5-1 and TRBJ1-5, with 10 bases fitting TRBD1. This CDR3 comprises 14 residues. The V segment lost 4 bases and the J segment 5 bases; nucleotides outside the gene matches: 3. Germline V gene lookup returns CDR1 SGHRS and CDR2 YFSETQ. CDR3 sequence reads: CASSTGTGDQPQHF. CDR3 coding DNA: TGCGCCAGCAGCACCGGGACAGGGGATCAGCCCCAGCATTTT.

Concerning this clonotype itself: A read error is possible here, since a much larger clone lies one base away. Here the CDR3 reads CASNSGRHLSTDTQYF. CDR3 DNA: TGTGCCAGCAACTCCGGACGACACCTCTCCACAGATACGCAGTATTTT. The chain is built from TRBV6-5 and TRBJ2-3; D not resolved. The CDR3 consists of 16 residues. Germline CDR1 is MNHEY and CDR2 is SVGAGI. V lost 7 bases, J lost 2 bases, and 19 bases lay in between.

This clonotype was seen repeatedly, ten times or more. This sequence joins TRBV20-1 and TRBJ1-1; D is undetermined. The CDR3 length is 13 residues. Deletions cut 3 bases from V and 1 base from J, with 9 bases between. From germline, CDR1 is DFQATT and CDR2 SNEGSKA (reference sequence). Written as DNA, the CDR3 is TGCAGTGCTAGTGAATTTCCGAACACTGAAGCTTTCTTT. Translated: CSASEFPNTEAFF.

In regard to this clonotype: This may stem from a read error, because a much larger clone lies one nucleotide away. V and J are TRBV15 and TRBJ2-2; 8 bases line up with TRBD2. The CDR3 spans 15 residues. Germline V lookup: CDR1 LNHNV, CDR2 YYDKDF (reference sequence). CDR3 sequence reads: CATIRGLAGPVELFF. As DNA, the CDR3 is TGTGCCACCATCAGAGGGCTAGCGGGTCCAGTAGAGCTGTTTTTT.

About this clonotype itself: This may be a read error: a much more frequent sequence differs by one nucleotide. The chain recombines TRBV28 with TRBJ2-1; a weak D match, TRBD2 (7 bases). The germline gives CDR1 MDHEN, CDR2 SYDVKM. This CDR3 has 15 residues. The CDR3 bases are TGTGCCAGCAGTTTAGTCGCGGGGGCCCCCGATGAGCAGTCCTTC. It encodes CASSLVAGAPDEQSF.

This chain uses TRBV9 with TRBJ2-3; TRBD2 is a possible D gene (5 bases). Germline values: CDR1 SGDLS, CDR2 YYNGEE. Between the trimmed V and J ends, which lost 4 bases and 2 bases, there was a span of 14 bases. The length of the CDR3 is 15 residues. The CDR3 bases are TGTGCCAGCAGCCTAGCCGGCGGAAACACAGATACGCAGTATTTT. Its protein is CASSLAGGNTDTQYF.